Each of the 20 T cell receptor beta chains below was sequenced from the same sample in a study of shared clonotypes between healthy human individuals. CD45RO-negative, CCR7-positively selected cells formed the naive CD8 fraction, excluding terminally differentiated effector memory CD45RA+ cells. Profiling relied on immunoSEQ multiplex PCR, and the TCRdb table lists in-frame clones only, not all of them. The sample includes approximately 740,000 clones, 80% to 95% of them seen just once. Specimen: naive CD8+ T cells sorted from blood. Receptor source: a man aged 25-45 years in good health.

The CDR3 bases are TGTGCCAGCAGTTCCCTCCCAGGTGACAATCAGCCCCAGCATTTT. Residues: CASSSLPGDNQPQHF. J is TRBJ1-5 and V is TRBV27; D not certain. From germline, CDR1 is MNHEY and CDR2 SMNVEV (reference sequence). The ends were cut back, 4 bases at V and 3 bases at J, with 13 bases in the middle. The CDR3 extends over 15 amino acids.

The chain links TRBV29-1 to TRBJ2-1; 9 nucleotides match TRBD2. The CDR3 length is 18 residues. Germline V gives CDR1 SQVTM, CDR2 ANQGSEA. J was trimmed by 7 bases and V by 3 bases; bases with no gene match: 19. The CDR3 bases are TGCAGCGTTGACCCGGGACTAGCAGGACGGGAATCGAGGAATGAGCAGTTCTTC. It is translated as CSVDPGLAGRESRNEQFF.

CDR3 sequence reads: CASSQGINTEAFF. The CDR3 bases are TGTGCCAGCAGCCAGGGGATTAACACTGAAGCTTTCTTT. The chain couples TRBV2 to TRBJ1-1; tentatively, D is TRBD1 (6 bases). V lost 6 bases, J lost 2 bases, and 10 bases lay in between. CDR3 size: 13 residues. From germline, CDR1 is SNHLY and CDR2 FYNNEI.

The chain couples TRBV10-1 to TRBJ2-2; no clear D. Germline V gene sequence: CDR1 WNHNN, CDR2 SYGVQD (reference sequence). CDR3 length: 12 amino acids. The V gene lost 3 bases and the J gene lost 5 bases, with 4 bases spanning the gap. The CDR3 region is CASSEITGELFF. CDR3 DNA: TGCGCCAGCAGTGAAATAACCGGGGAGCTGTTTTTT.

This chain joins TRBV7-6 and TRBJ2-5; 9 bases agree with TRBD2. The CDR3 length is 15 residues. The germline gives CDR1 SGHVS, CDR2 FNYEAQ. The junction had 9 bases not matched to a gene; V was cut back by 6 bases and J by 4 bases. The DNA for the CDR3 is TGTGCCAGCAGGGATAGCGGGAGTTCTGCAGAGACCCAGTACTTC. It is translated as CASRDSGSSAETQYF. The full variable domain, in which reference TRBV7-6 and TRBJ2-5 provide the parts outside the CDR3, is GAGVSQSPRYKVTKRGQDVALRCDPISGHVSLYWYRQALGQGPEFLTYFNYEAQQDKSGLPNDRFSAERPEGSISTLTIQRTEQRDSAMYRCASRDSGSSAETQYFGPGTRLLVL.

The chain employs TRBV4-1 and TRBJ2-7, with unresolved D. V lost 1 base and J lost 12, with 16 bases in between. Germline-derived CDR1 and CDR2 are MGHRA and YSYEKL. The CDR3 consists of 13 residues. CDR3: CASSQGQDGSRYF. The CDR3 DNA follows: TGCGCCAGCAGCCAAGGGCAGGACGGCTCTAGGTACTTC.

The chain is built from TRBV15 and TRBJ1-4; 7 bases fit TRBD1. There are 15 residues in the CDR3. Trimming removed 3 bases from V and 5 bases from J; junction bases left unmatched: 6. The germline gives CDR1 LNHNV, CDR2 YYDKDF (reference sequence). Written as DNA, the CDR3 is TGTGCCACCAGCAGCACCAGGGGGGCGAATGAAAAACTGTTTTTT. Protein product: CATSSTRGANEKLFF.

The chain couples TRBV19 to TRBJ2-1, with 9 bases identical to TRBD2. Germline CDR1 LNHDA, CDR2 SQIVND (reference sequence). The CDR3 extends over 15 amino acids. V gave up 4 bases and J gave up 5 bases; unmatched junction bases: 6. CDR3 nucleotides: TGTGCCAGTAGTACGACTAGCGGAGTAAACAATGAGCAGTTCTTC. This gives the protein CASSTTSGVNNEQFF.

The chain combines TRBV30 with TRBJ2-2; D gene unclear. The CDR3 runs to 12 residues. Deletions cut 2 bases from V and 5 bases from J, with 6 bases between. Germline V gives CDR1 GTSNPN, CDR2 SVGIG (reference sequence). The CDR3 region has the DNA TGTGCCTGGAGTAAAGGTACCGGGGAGCTGTTTTTT. It translates to CAWSKGTGELFF.

V and J are TRBV2 and TRBJ1-2; tentatively, D is TRBD1 (5 bases). V lost 2 bases and J 2 bases, leaving 9 bases between the germline ends. The CDR3 covers 14 residues. The germline CDR1 and CDR2 sequences are SNHLY and FYNNEI. The CDR3: CASSEWSGNYGYTF. CDR3 nucleotide sequence: TGTGCCAGCAGTGAATGGTCAGGGAACTATGGCTACACCTTC.

The chain carries TRBV28 and TRBJ2-1; D is unclear. The CDR3 length is 13 residues. The ends were cut back, 3 bases at V and 3 bases at J, with 6 bases in the middle. Germline V gives CDR1 MDHEN, CDR2 SYDVKM. The CDR3 here is CASSFTSYNEQFF. The CDR3 DNA reads as TGTGCCAGCAGTTTTACAAGCTACAATGAGCAGTTCTTC.

V usage is TRBV7-2 and J usage is TRBJ1-4; D call uncertain. The germline V and J ends were trimmed by 5 bases and 0 bases, with 10 bases remaining between them. Germline V lookup: CDR1 SGHTA, CDR2 FQGNSA. The CDR3 has 15 residues. CDR3 sequence: CASSPTASTNEKLFF. The DNA for the CDR3 is TGTGCCAGCAGCCCTACAGCTTCAACTAATGAAAAACTGTTTTTT.

V usage is TRBV27 and J usage is TRBJ2-2, with D hard to call. V was cut by 1 base and J by 4 bases, with 13 bases left in between. This CDR3 has 16 residues. Per the germline V gene, CDR1 is MNHEY and CDR2 is SMNVEV (reference sequence). CDR3 DNA sequence: TGTGCCAGCAGTTTATTAGGACGGCCCCCCACCGGGGAGCTGTTTTTT. Amino acid sequence: CASSLLGRPPTGELFF.

The V call is TRBV6-6, the J call TRBJ2-3; D is unclear. CDR3 size: 13 residues. CDR1 is MNHNY and CDR2 is SVGAGI in the germline V gene (reference sequence). Trimming stripped 0 bases from V and 6 bases from J, with 7 bases between. The CDR3 reads CASSYSVMDTQYF. In DNA form, the CDR3 reads TGTGCCAGCAGTTACTCTGTCATGGATACGCAGTATTTT.

The rearrangement uses TRBV13 and TRBJ2-3; TRBD2 matches at 14 bases. The CDR3 sequence is 16 residues long. Germline loops: CDR1 PRHDT, CDR2 FYEKMQ (reference sequence). V dropped 1 base and J dropped 10; count of bases not matched to a gene: 7. CDR3 loop: CASSLAGGLAGVAQYF. CDR3 bases: TGTGCCAGCAGCTTAGCTGGGGGACTAGCGGGAGTCGCGCAGTATTTT.

The rearrangement uses TRBV4-3 and TRBJ2-2; a possible D gene is TRBD2 (5 bases). The CDR3 consists of 18 residues. The germline V and J ends were trimmed by 0 bases and 2 bases, with 16 bases remaining between them. From germline, CDR1 is LGHNA and CDR2 YSLEER. The chain's CDR3 is CASSQDGWGATNTGELFF. The CDR3 DNA is TGCGCCAGCAGCCAAGATGGGTGGGGAGCAACAAACACCGGGGAGCTGTTTTTT.

The gene calls are TRBV28 and TRBJ2-1; TRBD2 matches at 11 bases. The CDR3 spans 20 residues. The V and J ends lost 5 bases and 0 bases, in that order; junction bases with no gene match: 15. Germline V lookup: CDR1 MDHEN, CDR2 SYDVKM. This CDR3 is CASSPGSGRAPDSSYNEQFF. CDR3 sequence (DNA): TGTGCCAGCAGTCCCGGTAGCGGGAGGGCACCAGACTCCTCCTACAATGAGCAGTTCTTC.

The rearrangement joins TRBV13 to TRBJ2-7; 10 bases match TRBD2. Germline V gene data show CDR1 as PRHDT and CDR2 as FYEKMQ (reference sequence). The J segment lost 3 bases and the V segment lost 1 base, leaving 12 bases of the junction unmatched. The CDR3 spans 18 residues. The CDR3 nucleotides are TGTGCCAGCAGCTTAGATTCCAGCGGGAGGGCGGCGGGCTACGAGCAGTACTTC. Protein sequence: CASSLDSSGRAAGYEQYF.

The J gene is TRBJ2-3, the V gene TRBV28; 14 bases line up with TRBD2. This CDR3 has 19 amino acids. With 5 bases clipped from V and 4 bases from J, the junction kept 14 bases outside the gene matches. Germline loops: CDR1 MDHEN, CDR2 SYDVKM. The CDR3 DNA reads as TGTGCCAGCAGTCCTACCCGGGGACTAGCGGGAGATCTAGCAGATACGCAGTATTTT. Translation: CASSPTRGLAGDLADTQYF.

V gene TRBV20-1 combines with J gene TRBJ2-1; D unclear. CDR1 DFQATT and CDR2 SNEGSKA come from the germline V gene (reference sequence). Trimming removed 7 bases at V and 6 bases at J, with 7 bases between. The CDR3 covers 10 residues. The CDR3 sequence is CSGWSNEQFF. The CDR3 DNA sequence: TGCAGTGGATGGAGCAATGAGCAGTTCTTC.